The present entry profiles one TCR beta chain with its context. Its antigen is still unknown. These data come from a study of post-analysis software for immune sequencing data. Broader study findings: The authors found that F measure strongly co-clustered same-batch samples. Higher frequency in patients than in controls was seen for five TRBV segments, with TRBV5-6, TRBV5-1 and TRBV20-1 among them.

Sequencing libraries made from TCR beta cDNA carried unique molecular identifiers. From 1 to 10 million T cells, 400,000 to 650,000 cDNA molecules were obtained. In TCRdb, the PCR reads were re-called with MiXCR into one record per CDR3 protein. The table includes approximately 440,000 distinct CDR3 sequences, around 40% detected once. Germline loops: CDR1 DFQATT, CDR2 SNEGSKA (reference sequence). The CDR3 extends over 14 amino acids. V lost 2 bases to trimming and J lost 5 bases; unmatched junction nucleotides: 6. This TCR came from a girl aged 10 to 17 with multiple sclerosis. The J gene is TRBJ2-1, the V gene TRBV20-1; 7 nucleotides agree with TRBD1. Sequencing was done on a sample of blood. CDR3 amino acids: CSARRGPSDNEQFF. CDR3 nucleotide sequence: TGCAGTGCTAGAAGGGGGCCCTCGGACAATGAGCAGTTCTTC.